This T cell receptor beta chain was found in a study of blood T cell repertoires in COVID-19. Whole-study context: Spain, Italy and the United States supplied samples that represented acute and convalescent COVID-19. Nucleic acid was either cDNA or gDNA, and it came from T cells, B-cell-depleted T cells, or PBMCs.

Original handling: Researchers report that nucleated cell counts were estimated from reference gene primer amplification. TCRdb's table, derived via immunoSEQ multiplex PCR, lists solely in-frame clones and lacks some. For V, J and clone size, that table is used; D and trimming come from the DNA. The sample lists some 230,000 clones, approximately 81% occurring once. From germline, CDR1 is SGHTA and CDR2 FQGNSA. V was pared by 1 base and J by 5 bases, with 4 bases of the junction left unmatched. The CDR3 is 15 residues long. The sample consisted of peripheral blood. The chain employs TRBV7-2 and TRBJ1-5; 8 bases line up with TRBD1. The receptor was isolated from a man in his forties with acute or convalescent COVID-19. CDR3 DNA sequence: TGTGCCAGCAGCTTAGGTGACAGGGGTGATCAGCCCCAGCATTTT. Its protein is CASSLGDRGDQPQHF.